This is a list of T cell receptor beta chains from one sample in a study of blood T cell repertoires in COVID-19. Some clones are missing from TCRdb's copy, which holds only in-frame ones; the method was immunoSEQ multiplex PCR. Seen here are about 240,000 clones, approximately 82% observed once, and the top ten hold roughly 1.9%. Sequenced material: peripheral blood. The receptors come from a man aged 25 to 40 who had recovered from COVID-19. CDR3s include the opening cysteine and the closing phenylalanine or tryptophan. A D gene is named only where the DNA matches it firmly. Some rows have no size entry. The others give once, few or many, or a class for an expanded clone.

d_call	j_call	v_call	clone_size	cdr3_nt	cdr3_aa
TRBD1	TRBJ1-4	TRBV14	once	TGTGCCAGCAGCCCGAGCCTTTGGACAGGGGACGAAAAACTGTTTTTT	CASSPSLWTGDEKLFF
TRBD1	TRBJ2-2	TRBV6-6	NA	TGTGCCAGCAGTAGTACCGGGACAGGGGATCGGGAGCTGTTTTTT	CASSSTGTGDRELFF
TRBD1	TRBJ1-4	TRBV5-4	NA	TGTGCCAGCAGCTTTAACAGGGGAAATGAAAAACTGTTTTTT	CASSFNRGNEKLFF
NA	TRBJ2-1	TRBV12-3/TRBV12-4	NA	TGTGCCAGCCAAAGGACTCAATCGGAGCAGTTCTTC	CASQRTQSEQFF
NA	TRBJ1-4	TRBV21-1	NA	TGTGCCAGCCGAAGTCAGGGAGAAAAACTGTTTTTT	CASRSQGEKLFF
NA	TRBJ2-7	TRBV2	NA	TGTGCCAGCAGTGAATTCGGGGTCCCCAGGAACTTC	CASSEFGVPRNF
NA	TRBJ1-1	TRBV7-2	NA	TGTGCCAGCAGCTTAAAGTACAGGGAGACTGAAGCTTTCTTT	CASSLKYRETEAFF
NA	TRBJ1-4	TRBV9	NA	TGTGCCAGCAGCACCCAGGCGGGTACTAATGAAAAACTGTTTTTT	CASSTQAGTNEKLFF
TRBD1	TRBJ2-1	TRBV7-9	many	TGTGCCAGCAGCATCCCCCCCGGGACAGGGGACAATGAGCAGTTCTTC	CASSIPPGTGDNEQFF
TRBD1	TRBJ1-1	TRBV5-1	NA	TGCGCCAGCAGCTTGGCGGGACAGGGTCGAACTGAAGCTTTCTTT	CASSLAGQGRTEAFF
NA	TRBJ2-5	TRBV14	NA	TGTGCCAGCAGCCGTAGCAGAGAGGCAGAGACCCAGTACTTC	CASSRSREAETQYF
TRBD1	TRBJ1-6	TRBV5-1	NA	TGCGCCAGCAGCTTGGTTACAGGGGATTCACCCCTCCACTTT	CASSLVTGDSPLHF
NA	TRBJ1-4	TRBV2	NA	TGTGCCAGCAGTGATTCAGGGACTAATGAAAAACTGTTTTTT	CASSDSGTNEKLFF
NA	TRBJ2-7	TRBV6-5	few	TGTGCCAGCAGAAGGACGACAGCTTTCTCCTACGAGCAGTACTTC	CASRRTTAFSYEQYF
NA	TRBJ1-1	TRBV3-1/TRBV3-2	NA	TGTGCCAGCAGCCAAGATAGAATTCTTCGAGGGAACACTGAAGCTTTCTTT	CASSQDRILRGNTEAFF
TRBD2	TRBJ2-1	TRBV28	once	TGTGCCAGCAGTTCTTTAGCGGGAGAATACAATGAGCAGTTCTTC	CASSSLAGEYNEQFF
NA	TRBJ1-2	TRBV28	NA	TGTGCCAGCAGGCCCCGGGGTCAAGACTACACCTTC	CASRPRGQDYTF